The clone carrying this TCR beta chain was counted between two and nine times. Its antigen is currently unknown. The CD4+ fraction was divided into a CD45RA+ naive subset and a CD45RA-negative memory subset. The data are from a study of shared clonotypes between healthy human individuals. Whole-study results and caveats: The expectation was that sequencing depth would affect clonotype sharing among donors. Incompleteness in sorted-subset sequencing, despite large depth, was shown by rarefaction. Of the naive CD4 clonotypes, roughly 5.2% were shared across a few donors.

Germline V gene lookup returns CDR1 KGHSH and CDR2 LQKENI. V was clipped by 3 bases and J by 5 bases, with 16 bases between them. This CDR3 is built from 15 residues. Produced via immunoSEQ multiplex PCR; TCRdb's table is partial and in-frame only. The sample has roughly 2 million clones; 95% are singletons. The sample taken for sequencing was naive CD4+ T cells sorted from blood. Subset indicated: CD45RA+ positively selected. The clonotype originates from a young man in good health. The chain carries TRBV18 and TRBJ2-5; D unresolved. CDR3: CASSPALTQPETQYF. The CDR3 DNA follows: TGTGCCAGCTCACCTGCGTTAACCCAACCCGAGACCCAGTACTTC.